A selection of T cell receptor beta chains follows, all from one sample in a study of T cells in tuberculosis. Assay: immunoSEQ multiplex PCR; the TCRdb copy retains only in-frame clones and omits some. The sample yields around 60,000 clones, under 90% seen once. Sequenced material: CD1b-GMM tetramer-negative cells sorted from PBMCs. These receptors were taken from an adult woman with latent tuberculosis. Both conserved end residues are part of each CDR3. The D gene is left open where the match is weak. A clone size is listed for some rows: how often the clone was seen (once, few, many), or a class if it is expanded.

TGTGCCATCAGTGCCACCGGTACTAGCGGGAGTGGAGAGACCCAGTACTTC	CAISATGTSGSGETQYF	NA	TRBV10-3	TRBJ2-5	TRBD2
TGTGCCAGCAGCCGCAGCGGAGAGCAGTTCTTC	CASSRSGEQFF	NA	TRBV6-5	TRBJ2-1	NA
TGCGCCAGCAGCATCGGGACTAGCGGGGGGGCTTACAATGAGCAGTTCTTC	CASSIGTSGGAYNEQFF	NA	TRBV4-3	TRBJ2-1	TRBD2
TGTGCCTTCTACAGGGAGTCTGGGGCCAACGTCCTGACTTTC	CAFYRESGANVLTF	NA	TRBV30	TRBJ2-6	NA
TGTGCCAGCATTAAAGGGGGTTCGAAGGGGGCCCTCCTCCACACCATCTACGAGCAGTACTTC	CASIKGGSKGALLHTIYEQYF	NA	TRBV21-1	TRBJ2-7	NA
TGTGCCAGCAGCTTAACCGGCAGGGGCACAGATACGCAGTATTTT	CASSLTGRGTDTQYF	NA	TRBV7-3	TRBJ2-3	NA
TGTGCCAGCCGGACAGGGGGGTGGGGGAATTCACCCCTCCACTTT	CASRTGGWGNSPLHF	once	TRBV28	TRBJ1-6	TRBD1
TGTGCCAGCAGTTTAGATGACAGGGCGACCGGGGAGCTGTTTTTT	CASSLDDRATGELFF	NA	TRBV28	TRBJ2-2	TRBD1
TGTGCCAGTAAGCGGGAGGGCCTGAACGAGCAGTACTTC	CASKREGLNEQYF	NA	TRBV28	TRBJ2-7	TRBD2
TGTGCCAGCAGTTCGACTACAGATACGCAGTATTTT	CASSSTTDTQYF	NA	TRBV27	TRBJ2-3	NA
TGTGCCAGTAGTAAGGCAGGGGGCCCTCCCGATCAGCATTTT	CASSKAGGPPDQHF	once	TRBV19	TRBJ1-5	TRBD1
TGTGCCAGCAGCAACCCCCGGGTTAAGAACACCGGGGAGCTGTTTTTT	CASSNPRVKNTGELFF	once	TRBV21-1	TRBJ2-2	NA
TGTGCCAGCAGCCACCCCGGACAGCTATCTATTGGGGATTCACCCCTCCACTTT	CASSHPGQLSIGDSPLHF	NA	TRBV7-2	TRBJ1-6	NA
TGTGCCAGCAGTGGGGGGACTAGCGGGACGGGCGAGCAGTACTTC	CASSGGTSGTGEQYF	NA	TRBV6-5	TRBJ2-7	TRBD2
TGTGCCAGCAGCACGTTGGGGGTTACTAGCAGGAATGAGCAGTTCTTC	CASSTLGVTSRNEQFF	NA	TRBV7-9	TRBJ2-1	NA
TGTGCCAGTAGTAACTCCCTACAGGGGTGGGATGAAAAACTGTTTTTT	CASSNSLQGWDEKLFF	NA	TRBV19	TRBJ1-4	TRBD1
TGTGCCAGCAGCCGAAGTGCAACCTCGCTCCTACAGGGTGAGCAGTTCTTC	CASSRSATSLLQGEQFF	NA	TRBV7-3	TRBJ2-1	NA
TGCAGCGCCAGGGCGGCCTCTGGAAACACCATATATTTT	CSARAASGNTIYF	NA	TRBV29-1	TRBJ1-3	NA
TGTGCCAGCAGCTTGTCAGGGGGGATTGAAAAACTGTTTTTT	CASSLSGGIEKLFF	NA	TRBV5-8	TRBJ1-4	TRBD1
TGTGCCAGTAGTTCCGAGGGTTGGTACGAGCAGTACTTC	CASSSEGWYEQYF	NA	TRBV19	TRBJ2-7	NA
TGTGCCAGCAGCTTGCGAGGGATCTCTGGAAACACCATATATTTT	CASSLRGISGNTIYF	NA	TRBV5-4	TRBJ1-3	NA
TGTGCCAGCTGCGGGAGAGTTAACGAGCAGTACTTC	CASCGRVNEQYF	NA	TRBV27	TRBJ2-7	TRBD2